In this sample, the clone carrying this TCR beta chain turned up many times. The data originate from a study of response to subunit inactivated influenza vaccine. Germline values: CDR1 MNHEY, CDR2 SVGAGI. Trimming shortened V by 2 bases and J by 3 bases, and 8 bases separated the two germline ends. The CDR3 length is 13 residues. TCRdb redid the calling of the RT-PCR reads with MiXCR, one entry per CDR3 protein. The table includes about 160,000 distinct CDR3 sequences, about 11% detected once. The sequencing used CD8+ T cells sorted from PBMCs, collected around 25 months after vaccination. The TCR sequence derives from a man aged 50-75 years who received an inactivated influenza vaccine. V usage is TRBV6-5 and J usage is TRBJ2-7, with D perhaps TRBD2 (5 bases). CDR3 coding DNA: TGTGCCAGCAGTTACGGCAGCGGCTACGAGCAGTACTTC. It yields the protein CASSYGSGYEQYF.